The next 28 T cell receptor beta chains were all read from a single sample in a study of blood T cell repertoires in COVID-19. Sequenced by immunoSEQ multiplex PCR; TCRdb stores in-frame clones only, minus some. In the table there are about 250,000 clones, about nine tenths of which are singletons. Sequencing was done on a sample of PBMCs or T cells enriched from blood (not recorded which). The source is a man aged 35-49 years who had recovered from COVID-19.

The rearrangement links TRBV6-5 to TRBJ1-4; D gene ambiguous. V lost 5 bases, J lost 8 bases, and 9 bases lay in between. Germline CDR1 and CDR2: MNHEY and SVGAGI. The length of the CDR3 is 12 residues. The CDR3, as DNA: TGTGCCAGCAGTCCCGGTCGGGAAAAACTGTTTTTT. Amino acids: CASSPGREKLFF.

This sequence joins TRBV6-5 and TRBJ1-2, with TRBD1 identical over 11 bases. Germline V gives CDR1 MNHEY, CDR2 SVGAGI. The CDR3 is made up of 15 amino acids. The V and J ends lost 0 bases and 8 bases, in that order; junction bases with no gene match: 5. The CDR3 loop is CASSYSPRTGGGYTF. The CDR3, as DNA: TGTGCCAGCAGTTACTCGCCCAGGACAGGGGGCGGCTACACCTTC.

This clone was recorded only once. For the CDR3, the DNA is TGTGCCAGCAGCCAAGGGCCCGTTGAACAGGGGCTCCCTGCACCCCTTGCTAACTATGGCTACACCTTC. Its translation is CASSQGPVEQGLPAPLANYGYTF. This chain uses TRBV3-1 (or the pseudogene TRBV3-2) with TRBJ1-2; 7 positions agree with TRBD1. CDR1 and CDR2 from the germline V gene are LGHDT and YNNKEL (reference sequence). V lost 1 base, J lost 0 bases, and 26 bases stayed unmatched. The CDR3 length is 23 residues.

CDR3 DNA: TGTGCCAGCAGCTTAAACGGGGGGGCCGTGGAGACCCAGTACTTC. Translating gives CASSLNGGAVETQYF. This sequence joins TRBV7-9 and TRBJ2-5, with TRBD2 identical over 8 bases. The CDR3 contains 15 residues. The V and J ends lost 2 bases and 5 bases, in that order; junction bases with no gene match: 7. Germline CDR1 is SEHNR and CDR2 is FQNEAQ (reference sequence).

This CDR3 reads CASSEELAATGELFF. The CDR3, as DNA: TGTGCCAGCAGTGAAGAACTAGCGGCTACCGGGGAGCTGTTTTTT. The chain is built from TRBV6-1 and TRBJ2-2; 8 nucleotides line up with TRBD2. The J segment lost 5 bases and the V segment lost 1 base, leaving 3 bases of the junction unmatched. This CDR3 comprises 15 residues. CDR1 is MNHNS and CDR2 is SASEGT in the germline V gene.

The rearrangement links TRBV24-1 to TRBJ2-2; 10 nucleotides agree with TRBD1. The germline V gene has CDR1 KGHDR and CDR2 SFDVKD. The V and J ends lost 3 bases and 6 bases, in that order; junction bases with no gene match: 6. This CDR3 has 16 residues. This CDR3 reads CATSDPGTGAAGELFF. CDR3 nucleotides: TGTGCCACCAGTGATCCGGGGACAGGGGCCGCCGGGGAGCTGTTTTTT.

This rearrangement joins TRBV2 to TRBJ2-5; maybe TRBD1 (5 bases). The CDR3 extends over 17 amino acids. Germline CDR1 is SNHLY and CDR2 is FYNNEI. The ends were cut back, 5 bases at V and 0 bases at J, with 19 bases in the middle. The CDR3 DNA follows: TGTGCCAGCAGTCAACTTCCGCAGGGTGTGTACCAAGAGACCCAGTACTTC. Protein sequence: CASSQLPQGVYQETQYF.

The V gene is TRBV5-1, the J gene TRBJ1-1; 8 positions agree with TRBD1. CDR3 length equals 15 residues. Germline CDR1 SGHRS, CDR2 YFSETQ. The junction had 6 bases not matched to a gene; V was cut back by 0 bases and J by 5 bases. This CDR3 is CASSLVAGGWTEAFF. In DNA form, the CDR3 reads TGCGCCAGCAGCTTGGTGGCAGGGGGCTGGACTGAAGCTTTCTTT.

The chain carries TRBV9 and TRBJ1-1, with D possibly being TRBD1 (5 bases). Germline V CDR1 and CDR2: SGDLS, YYNGEE. CDR3 length equals 13 residues. V was shortened by 3 bases and J by 11 bases, with 17 bases between the two germline ends. The DNA of the CDR3 is TGTGCCAGCAGCGAGCAAGGGGAACAAGTGGCTTTCTTT. Its translation is CASSEQGEQVAFF.

This clone was seen just once. The chain recombines TRBV3-1 (or the pseudogene TRBV3-2) with TRBJ1-3; D ambiguous. The CDR3 is 14 amino acids. V gave up 4 bases and J gave up 0 bases, with 7 bases separating them. CDR1 is LGHDT, CDR2 YNNKEL, per germline (reference sequence). CDR3 nucleotide sequence: TGTGCCAGCAGCCCCGGGAGCTCTGGAAACACCATATATTTT. It encodes CASSPGSSGNTIYF.

This clone was detected a few times. The J gene is TRBJ1-3, the V gene TRBV28, with 8 bases fitting TRBD1. The CDR3 is made up of 18 amino acids. The germline V gene has CDR1 MDHEN and CDR2 SYDVKM. Trimming at V came to 5 bases and at J to 0 bases, leaving 12 bases not matched to a gene. CDR3 sequence (DNA): TGTGCCAGCAGTCTTTCCGGGACAGGCCAATACTCTGGAAACACCATATATTTT. Protein sequence: CASSLSGTGQYSGNTIYF. The variable domain in full, completed from reference TRBV28 and TRBJ1-3, reads DVKVTQSSRYLVKRTGEKVFLECVQDMDHENMFWYRQDPGLGLRLIYFSYDVKMKEKGDIPEGYSVSREKKERFSLILESASTNQTSMYLCASSLSGTGQYSGNTIYFGEGSWLTVV.

This chain joins TRBV10-3 and TRBJ2-1; perhaps TRBD2 as D (5 bases). Germline loops: CDR1 ENHRY, CDR2 SYGVKD. The CDR3 is 11 amino acids. V shed 6 bases and J shed 9 bases, with 9 bases lying between them. This chain's CDR3 is CAIRSGLEQFF. CDR3 bases: TGTGCCATCAGGAGCGGTCTTGAGCAGTTCTTC.

J is TRBJ1-2 and V is TRBV4-1; maybe TRBD1 (5 bases). Germline lookup yields CDR1 MGHRA and CDR2 YSYEKL. This CDR3 has 16 amino acids. V lost 3 bases and J 6 bases, leaving 20 bases between the germline ends. This CDR3 is CASSQMGRERTDGYTF. The CDR3 bases are TGCGCCAGCAGCCAGATGGGGCGGGAACGGACGGATGGCTACACCTTC.

This clone was observed a few times. J is TRBJ2-2 and V is TRBV18; TRBD1 matches 7 bases. This CDR3 has 16 residues. V shed 1 base and J 0 bases; nucleotides not matched to a gene: 2. Germline V gene data show CDR1 as KGHSH and CDR2 as LQKENI. This CDR3 reads CASSPLQGANTGELFF. CDR3 in DNA: TGTGCCAGCTCACCACTGCAGGGGGCGAACACCGGGGAGCTGTTTTTT. Complete variable domain (other parts from reference TRBV18 and TRBJ2-2): NAGVMQNPRHLVRRRGQEARLRCSPMKGHSHVYWYRQLPEEGLKFMVYLQKENIIDESGMPKERFSAEFPKEGPSILRIQQVVRGDSAAYFCASSPLQGANTGELFFGEGSRLTVL.

This chain uses TRBV7-6 with TRBJ2-1; D is possibly TRBD1 (6 bases). The length of the CDR3 is 15 residues. V lost 5 bases and J 0 bases, leaving 11 bases between the germline ends. From germline, CDR1 is SGHVS and CDR2 FNYEAQ. The CDR3 region has the DNA TGTGCCAGCAGCCAGGACAGCACCTCCTACAATGAGCAGTTCTTC. This sequence encodes CASSQDSTSYNEQFF.

The chain links TRBV3-1 (or the pseudogene TRBV3-2) to TRBJ1-1; 7 bases are shared with TRBD1. Germline values: CDR1 LGHDT, CDR2 YNNKEL (reference sequence). J gave up 4 bases and V 3 bases, and 14 bases lay outside the gene matches. This CDR3 comprises 17 residues. As DNA, the CDR3 is TGTGCCAGCAGCCACGGGTTCGGACTTTCAGGGGGCACTGAAGCTTTCTTT. Translation: CASSHGFGLSGGTEAFF.

The chain has TRBV4-1 and TRBJ2-3; 12 nucleotides agree with TRBD2. The CDR3 has 18 amino acids. CDR1 is MGHRA and CDR2 is YSYEKL in the germline V gene. The ends lost 0 bases at V and 7 bases at J; junction bases unmatched: 11. CDR3 in DNA: TGCGCCAGCAGCCAAGATCCGGGTGGACTAGCGGGATTATATACGCAGTATTTT. It yields the protein CASSQDPGGLAGLYTQYF.

This chain uses TRBV7-9 with TRBJ2-7; possibly TRBD1 for D (6 bases). Germline CDR1 is SEHNR and CDR2 is FQNEAQ (reference sequence). Trimming removed 2 bases from V and 1 base from J, with 12 bases in between. The CDR3 runs 15 residues. CDR3 in DNA: TGTGCCAGCAGCTTAACAACAGGGTTGTCCTACGAGCAGTACTTC. Protein product: CASSLTTGLSYEQYF.

This chain links TRBV19 with TRBJ2-7; 7 bases align to TRBD1. The junction had 14 bases not matched to a gene; V was cut back by 6 bases and J by 6 bases. Germline CDR1 reads LNHDA; CDR2 reads SQIVND (reference sequence). The CDR3 consists of 15 residues. In DNA form, the CDR3 reads TGTGCCAGTAGCTGGGGCAGGGGGACACCTTCCGAGCAGTACTTC. Translating it yields CASSWGRGTPSEQYF.

The chain recombines TRBV2 with TRBJ1-4, with unresolved D. Germline values: CDR1 SNHLY, CDR2 FYNNEI. CDR3 length equals 13 residues. Trimming stripped 9 bases from V and 8 bases from J, with 16 bases between. The CDR3 is CASSGIREEKLFF. CDR3 sequence (DNA): TGTGCCAGTTCCGGGATTCGGGAGGAAAAACTGTTTTTT.

V usage is TRBV19 and J usage is TRBJ2-7; 8 nucleotides align to TRBD2. The CDR3 runs to 16 residues. The germline V gene encodes CDR1 LNHDA and CDR2 SQIVND (reference sequence). The V and J ends lost 3 bases and 5 bases, in that order; junction bases with no gene match: 12. This chain's CDR3 is CASSITSGGAHDEQYF. CDR3 bases: TGTGCCAGTAGTATCACTAGCGGAGGGGCTCACGACGAGCAGTACTTC.

In nucleotides, the CDR3 is TGTGCCAGCAGCTTGAGATTCACTGAAGCTTTCTTT. It translates to CASSLRFTEAFF. The chain links TRBV7-9 to TRBJ1-1; no definite D call. Germline-derived CDR1 and CDR2 are SEHNR and FQNEAQ (reference sequence). V was shortened by 3 bases and J by 4 bases, with 6 bases between the two germline ends. This CDR3 region has 12 residues.

The chain couples TRBV5-1 to TRBJ2-1; 10 bases agree with TRBD2. CDR1 is SGHRS and CDR2 is YFSETQ in the germline V gene. J lost 3 bases, V lost 4 bases, and 10 bases had no gene match. This CDR3 has 17 amino acids. CDR3 bases: TGCGCCAGCAGCCCCCCGGGCAGCGGGAGGGTCTACAATGAGCAGTTCTTC. As protein: CASSPPGSGRVYNEQFF.

This clone has only one observation. This chain links TRBV7-2 with TRBJ2-7, with a possible D match to TRBD2 (6 bases). CDR3 size: 16 residues. Between the trimmed V and J ends, which lost 0 bases and 1 base, there was a span of 13 bases. In germline, CDR1 is SGHTA, CDR2 FQGNSA. CDR3 loop: CASSLAVGGTSYEQYF. In nucleotides, the CDR3 is TGTGCCAGCAGCTTAGCGGTCGGGGGTACTTCCTACGAGCAGTACTTC.

This sequence joins TRBV5-4 and TRBJ1-3, with 9 bases identical to TRBD1. The length of the CDR3 is 15 residues. Trimming took 3 bases from V and 1 from J; bases not matched to a gene: 2. Germline CDR1 SGHNT, CDR2 YYREEE (reference sequence). CDR3 residues: CASSYGTGSGNTIYF. The CDR3 nucleotides read TGTGCCAGCAGCTACGGGACAGGGTCTGGAAACACCATATATTTT.

The chain joins TRBV30 to TRBJ2-5; tentative D call: TRBD2 (5 bases). The V end was cut by 0 bases, the J end by 7 bases, with 15 bases between. Germline-derived CDR1 and CDR2 are GTSNPN and SVGIG (reference sequence). The CDR3 contains 14 residues. DNA of the CDR3: TGTGCCTGGAGTGTACCCCGGGATAATTGGACCCAGTACTTC. This translates into CAWSVPRDNWTQYF.

J is TRBJ1-5 and V is TRBV28, with D unclear. CDR3 size: 15 residues. Trimming took off 6 bases at V and 3 bases at J, with 15 bases between the two ends. CDR1 is MDHEN, CDR2 SYDVKM, per germline. CDR3 DNA sequence: TGTGCCAGCAGCTCCCTCGGCGGAACCAATCAGCCCCAGCATTTT. This translates into CASSSLGGTNQPQHF. The variable domain in full, with the rest retrieved from reference TRBV28 and TRBJ1-5, is DVKVTQSSRYLVKRTGEKVFLECVQDMDHENMFWYRQDPGLGLRLIYFSYDVKMKEKGDIPEGYSVSREKKERFSLILESASTNQTSMYLCASSSLGGTNQPQHFGDGTRLSIL.

The chain joins TRBV5-1 to TRBJ2-3; tentatively, D is TRBD1 (5 bases). The CDR3 has 14 residues. Germline V gives CDR1 SGHRS, CDR2 YFSETQ. Trimming took off 4 bases at V and 2 bases at J, with 11 bases between the two ends. CDR3 DNA: TGCGCCAGCAGCGGACAAGGAATCACAGATACGCAGTATTTT. Residues: CASSGQGITDTQYF.